This TCR beta chain was found in a study of blood T cell repertoires in COVID-19. Study-wide background: Specimens from acute and convalescent COVID-19 originated in the United States, Italy and Spain. In each case, the material was cDNA or gDNA derived from T cells, B-cell-depleted T cells, or PBMCs.

Profiling relied on immunoSEQ multiplex PCR, and the TCRdb table lists in-frame clones only, not all of them. The sample includes some 70,000 clones, about nine tenths of them seen just once. The CDR3 covers 15 residues. The ends lost 3 bases at V and 4 bases at J; junction bases unmatched: 8. The germline gives CDR1 ENHRY, CDR2 SYGVKD. The specimen sequenced was peripheral blood. The clonotype originates from a man aged 45-65 years with active COVID-19. The chain carries TRBV10-3 and TRBJ2-7; 8 bases match TRBD2. The CDR3 DNA is TGTGCCATCAGTGAACCGGGGGGGAGCAGGTACGAGCAGTACTTC. This gives the protein CAISEPGGSRYEQYF.